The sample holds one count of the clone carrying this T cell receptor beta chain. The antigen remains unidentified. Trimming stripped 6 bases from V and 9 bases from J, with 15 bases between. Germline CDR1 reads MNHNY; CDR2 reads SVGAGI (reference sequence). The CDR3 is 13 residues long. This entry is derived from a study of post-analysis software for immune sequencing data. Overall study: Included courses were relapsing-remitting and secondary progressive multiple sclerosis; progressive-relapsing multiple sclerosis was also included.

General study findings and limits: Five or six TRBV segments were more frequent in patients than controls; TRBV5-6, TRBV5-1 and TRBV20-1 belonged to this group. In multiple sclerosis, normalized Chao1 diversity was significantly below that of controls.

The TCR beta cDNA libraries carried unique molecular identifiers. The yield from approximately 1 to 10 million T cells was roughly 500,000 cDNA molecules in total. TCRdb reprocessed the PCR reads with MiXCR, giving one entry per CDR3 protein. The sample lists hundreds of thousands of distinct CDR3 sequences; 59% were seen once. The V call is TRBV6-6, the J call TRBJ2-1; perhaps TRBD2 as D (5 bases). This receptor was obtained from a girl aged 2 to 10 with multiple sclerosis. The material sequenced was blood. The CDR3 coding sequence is TGTGCCAGCAGCCCCGGGGTCGGGATTGAGCAGTTCTTC. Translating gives CASSPGVGIEQFF.